This T cell receptor (beta chain) was found in a study of shared clonotypes between healthy human individuals. Turning to the study itself: Per donor, CD8 memory used one plate, CD8 naive used two, CD4 memory used three and CD4 naive used three.

General study findings and limits: Generation probabilities of non-shared clonotypes were lower (relative to those shared by all four donors). What rarefaction showed was incomplete sorted-subset sequencing despite large depth.

The CDR3 extends over 15 amino acids. The ends were cut back, 5 bases at V and 4 bases at J, with 15 bases in the middle. Germline CDR1 SGHTA, CDR2 FQGNSA. Only in-frame clones appear in the TCRdb table, and some are missing; sequencing was by immunoSEQ multiplex PCR. The sample records 2 million to 2.5 million clones, almost 96% being singletons. Of note for this clone: Its antigen is currently unknown.

CD4+ cells underwent separation, giving CD45RA+ naive and CD45RA-negative memory subsets. The sequenced sample was naive CD4+ T cells sorted from blood. This sample's subset: CD45RA+ positively selected. The receptor's source is a man aged 18 to 30 in good health. J is TRBJ2-4 and V is TRBV7-2; a possible D gene is TRBD2 (6 bases). The CDR3 region has the DNA TGTGCCAGCAGCCCACGGCGGGGAACGAAAAACATTCAGTACTTC. Its protein product is CASSPRRGTKNIQYF.